This is a list of T cell receptor beta chains from one sample in a study of Ad26.COV2.S vaccination and SARS-CoV-2 variants. Repertoires were generated with immunoSEQ multiplex PCR, while TCRdb's copy carries only in-frame clones and drops some. The sample consists of about 440,000 clones, less than 95% of them appearing once. Specimen: peripheral blood, collected in a trial of Ad26.COV2.S vaccine versus placebo. The receptor source for this set is a person aged 18-65 years who received the Ad26.COV2.S COVID-19 vaccine or a placebo. Each CDR3 is given without its conserved first and last residue.

>TRBV18|TRBJ2-1
ASSPSSGSRDEQF
>TRBV28|TRBJ1-1
ASSTTGAPAF
>TRBV27|TRBJ2-2
ASRSTALRGELF
>TRBV24-1|TRBJ2-3
ATSDPELYTQY
>TRBV6-2/TRBV6-3|TRBJ1-5
ASSSTTSNQPQH
>TRBV2|TRBJ2-2
ASSGPGLQRDTGELF
>TRBV7-8|TRBJ2-3
ASSLGRGLRTDTQY
>TRBV6-1|TRBJ1-6
ASSERGHKGSSPLH
>TRBV11-2|TRBJ1-1
ASTRTSFGATEAF
>TRBV9|TRBJ2-1
ASSAASTLF
>TRBV7-9|TRBJ1-4
ASSLGGTNEKLF
>TRBV7-2|TRBJ2-7
ASSLGGNGPYEQY
>TRBV6-2/TRBV6-3|TRBJ2-7
ASSYYGQGAKREQY
>TRBV6-2/TRBV6-3|TRBJ2-6
ASSLTHSGANVLT
>TRBV7-9|TRBJ2-3
ASSLREWRDTQY
>TRBV25-1|TRBJ2-7
ASRAGQEQY
>TRBV27|TRBJ1-1
ASRPGQRNTEAF
>TRBV5-1|TRBJ2-5
ASSLGTGGAETQY
>TRBV27|TRBJ2-7
ASSPKGRYYEQY
>TRBV27|TRBJ2-5
ASSLTGTSGRLKTETQY
>TRBV28|TRBJ2-7
ASSLGGRSYEQY
>TRBV5-6|TRBJ1-1
ASSRDSSRWDTEAF
>TRBV2|TRBJ2-3
ASLIGSTDTQY
>TRBV29-1|TRBJ1-2
SAVGDGYT
>TRBV7-8|TRBJ2-7
ASSFVGTPYEQY
>TRBV5-4|TRBJ2-7
ASSLVGYEQY